The 28 T cell receptor beta chains in this list originate from one sample, sequenced in a study of blood T cell repertoires in COVID-19. The repertoire was sequenced with immunoSEQ multiplex PCR; TCRdb's copy has only in-frame clones and lacks some. The table shows 130,000 or so clones, with around 85% occurring only once. Material for sequencing was peripheral blood. Receptor source: a woman of 80 years or more with acute or convalescent COVID-19.

The rearrangement joins TRBV4-1 to TRBJ2-7, with D unresolved. This CDR3 comprises 17 residues. The germline gives CDR1 MGHRA, CDR2 YSYEKL. The ends were cut back, 1 base at V and 0 bases at J, with 16 bases in the middle. The CDR3 nucleotides read TGCGCCAGCAGCCAAGCGGGTATTGGCTCCAGCTCCTACGAGCAGTACTTC. Its translation: CASSQAGIGSSSYEQYF.

This clone was seen a single time. This sequence joins TRBV3-1 (or the pseudogene TRBV3-2) and TRBJ1-3, with 8 bases aligning to TRBD1. The CDR3 consists of 15 residues. Trimming removed 4 bases from V and 4 bases from J; junction bases left unmatched: 6. Germline CDR1 LGHDT, CDR2 YNNKEL (reference sequence). CDR3 DNA sequence: TGTGCCAGCAGCCTCGGGACAGGAGGAGGAAACACCATATATTTT. As protein: CASSLGTGGGNTIYF.

J is TRBJ1-3 and V is TRBV3-1 (or the pseudogene TRBV3-2); maybe TRBD1 (5 bases). Trimming removed 0 bases at V and 2 bases at J, with 11 bases between. The CDR3 has 16 amino acids. Germline CDR1 LGHDT, CDR2 YNNKEL (reference sequence). CDR3 sequence reads: CASSQDGQGAGNTIYF. The DNA for the CDR3 is TGTGCCAGCAGCCAAGACGGGCAGGGCGCTGGAAACACCATATATTTT.

V is TRBV30 and J is TRBJ2-1; D unresolved. Trimming shortened V by 2 bases and J by 7 bases, and 15 bases separated the two germline ends. CDR1 and CDR2 (germline): GTSNPN, SVGIG (reference sequence). The length of the CDR3 is 14 residues. Written as DNA, the CDR3 is TGTGCCTGGAGTTCCTCTAGACTTTCGAATGAGCAGTTCTTC. This codes for CAWSSSRLSNEQFF.

This chain links TRBV25-1 with TRBJ1-6; possible D gene TRBD1, 6 bases. CDR1 is MGHDK and CDR2 is SYGVNS in the germline V gene. V lost 7 bases, J lost 9 bases, and 16 bases lay in between. This CDR3 has 14 residues. The DNA for the CDR3 is TGTGCCAGCACAGAGCCTGGGACAAGTTCACCCCTCCACTTT. Encoded protein: CASTEPGTSSPLHF. Drawing the rest from reference TRBV25-1 and TRBJ1-6, the complete variable domain is EADIYQTPRYLVIGTGKKITLECSQTMGHDKMYWYQQDPGMELHLIHYSYGVNSTEKGDLSSESTVSRIRTEHFPLTLESARPSHTSQYLCASTEPGTSSPLHFGNGTRLTVT.

The rearrangement links TRBV5-1 to TRBJ1-2; TRBD1 aligns across 7 bases. Germline CDR1 and CDR2: SGHRS and YFSETQ. V lost 3 bases and J lost 4; bases outside the gene matches: 9. The CDR3 length is 15 residues. The CDR3 sequence is CASSYAGTDLYGYTF. CDR3 nucleotides: TGCGCCAGCAGCTACGCCGGGACAGACCTCTATGGCTACACCTTC.

This chain links TRBV21-1 with TRBJ1-5; the table's D call TRBD1 went unverified against the DNA. TRBV21-1 is annotated as a pseudogene. This CDR3 region has 18 residues. The CDR3 coding sequence is TGTGCCAGCAGCAAAGGATTTAAGACAGGTTTATCCTATCAGCCCCAGCATTTT. Protein sequence: CASSKGFKTGLSYQPQHF.

The chain uses TRBV5-6 and TRBJ1-4, with D tentatively TRBD1 (5 bases). The CDR3 has 14 amino acids. The germline V gene encodes CDR1 SGHDT and CDR2 YYEEEE. Trimming removed 0 bases at V and 8 bases at J, with 11 bases between. CDR3 sequence reads: CASSLGAGREKLFF. The CDR3 DNA sequence: TGTGCCAGCAGCTTGGGTGCAGGGAGGGAAAAACTGTTTTTT.

This chain joins TRBV9 and TRBJ2-2, with a possible D match to TRBD1 (6 bases). Trimming shortened V by 3 bases and J by 5 bases, and 14 bases separated the two germline ends. Germline-derived CDR1 and CDR2 are SGDLS and YYNGEE. The CDR3 sequence is 15 residues long. In DNA form, the CDR3 reads TGTGCCAGCAGCGGAACAGGGCAGGTGACCGGGGAGCTGTTTTTT. It is translated as CASSGTGQVTGELFF.

V and J are TRBV29-1 and TRBJ2-7; D gene uncertain. The CDR3 is made up of 10 amino acids. Germline V gene data show CDR1 as SQVTM and CDR2 as ANQGSEA. V was trimmed by 6 bases and J by 3 bases, leaving 6 bases between them. Here the CDR3 reads CSVFFYEQYF. The CDR3 DNA reads TGCAGCGTCTTCTTCTACGAGCAGTACTTC.

The V and J genes are TRBV4-1 and TRBJ2-5; 9 bases are a match to TRBD2. Trimming removed 0 bases from V and 3 bases from J; junction bases left unmatched: 8. This CDR3 has 17 amino acids. Germline assignment: CDR1 MGHRA and CDR2 YSYEKL. CDR3 residues: CASSQDEDSGGKETQYF. The CDR3 nucleotides read TGCGCCAGCAGCCAAGATGAGGATAGCGGGGGTAAAGAGACCCAGTACTTC.

V is TRBV2 and J is TRBJ1-2, with TRBD1 as a possible D gene (5 bases). The CDR3 spans 13 residues. The V and J ends lost 6 bases and 8 bases respectively, with 16 bases between them. Germline V CDR1 and CDR2: SNHLY, FYNNEI. Here the CDR3 reads CASRQTERGGYTF. The CDR3 DNA reads TGTGCCAGCAGACAGACAGAGAGAGGAGGCTACACCTTC.

The chain carries TRBV10-3 and TRBJ2-5, with 8 bases identical to TRBD2. This CDR3 is built from 16 residues. The trim removed 4 bases at V and 4 bases at J, leaving 11 bases unmatched. CDR1 is ENHRY, CDR2 SYGVKD, per germline. The CDR3 protein is CAISGGTSRRGETQYF. The CDR3 DNA sequence: TGTGCCATCAGTGGGGGGACTAGTCGTCGCGGAGAGACCCAGTACTTC.

This clone was detected only a few times. The V gene is TRBV6-5, the J gene TRBJ1-1, with D hard to call. The CDR3 sequence is 13 residues long. Germline assignment: CDR1 MNHEY and CDR2 SVGAGI. Trimming took off 8 bases at V and 0 bases at J, with 10 bases between the two ends. The CDR3 is CASPNRLNTEAFF. The CDR3 DNA follows: TGTGCCAGCCCCAACAGACTGAACACTGAAGCTTTCTTT.

This chain joins TRBV4-3 and TRBJ1-4; 7 nucleotides line up with TRBD1. Trimming at V came to 4 bases and at J to 0 bases, leaving 2 bases not matched to a gene. This CDR3 spans 15 amino acids. Per the germline V gene, CDR1 is LGHNA and CDR2 is YSLEER. The CDR3 sequence is CASSRGGATNEKLFF. The CDR3 DNA reads TGCGCCAGCAGCCGAGGGGGCGCAACTAATGAAAAACTGTTTTTT.

The chain has TRBV3-1 (or the pseudogene TRBV3-2) and TRBJ1-1; unclear D gene. V was clipped by 4 bases and J by 6 bases, with 18 bases between them. The CDR3 covers 15 residues. Germline V CDR1 and CDR2: LGHDT, YNNKEL (reference sequence). The CDR3 loop is CASSRLTRRGAEAFF. CDR3 bases: TGTGCCAGCAGCCGCCTCACCCGGCGCGGGGCTGAAGCTTTCTTT.

This clone was picked up many times. The chain recombines TRBV15 with TRBJ2-1, with D hard to call. The CDR3 runs 14 residues. Germline lookup yields CDR1 LNHNV and CDR2 YYDKDF (reference sequence). The V gene lost 0 bases and the J gene lost 3 bases, with 6 bases spanning the gap. CDR3 in amino acids: CATSRDNSYNEQFF. Written as DNA, the CDR3 is TGTGCCACCAGCAGAGATAATAGCTACAATGAGCAGTTCTTC.

This sequence joins TRBV5-1 and TRBJ2-3, with D possibly TRBD2 on 6 matching bases. The CDR3 loop spans 14 amino acids. The germline gives CDR1 SGHRS, CDR2 YFSETQ. Trimming removed 5 bases at V and 9 bases at J, with 19 bases between. CDR3: CASSSGGDSPTQYF. CDR3 DNA sequence: TGCGCCAGCAGTTCAGGAGGGGACTCCCCCACGCAGTATTTT.

The chain is built from TRBV5-1 and TRBJ2-4; TRBD1 agrees at 11 bases. The V and J ends lost 3 bases and 8 bases, in that order; junction bases with no gene match: 1. This CDR3 has 13 residues. Germline V gives CDR1 SGHRS, CDR2 YFSETQ. CDR3 in amino acids: CASSSGQGDIQYF. As DNA, the CDR3 is TGCGCCAGCAGCTCGGGACAGGGGGACATTCAGTACTTC.

The V call is TRBV5-1, the J call TRBJ2-7, with a possible D match to TRBD2 (5 bases). There are 12 residues in the CDR3. Trimming stripped 6 bases from V and 7 bases from J, with 14 bases between. Germline values: CDR1 SGHRS, CDR2 YFSETQ. CDR3 DNA: TGCGCCAGCAACACGGACTCGGGGGAGCAGTACTTC. Its translation: CASNTDSGEQYF.

This chain links TRBV6-6 with TRBJ1-2, with D maybe TRBD1 (5 bases). Trimming removed 2 bases from V and 2 bases from J, with 9 bases in between. This CDR3 region has 14 residues. Germline CDR1 is MNHNY and CDR2 is SVGAGI (reference sequence). Written as DNA, the CDR3 is TGTGCCAGCAGTTACCTCGGGGGAAACTATGGCTACACCTTC. Protein: CASSYLGGNYGYTF.

V is TRBV12-3 or TRBV12-4 and J is TRBJ2-7; D ambiguous. Between the trimmed V and J ends, which lost 1 base and 3 bases, there was a span of 7 bases. This CDR3 spans 13 amino acids. The CDR3 reads CASSLGQNYEQYF. In DNA form, the CDR3 reads TGTGCCAGCAGTTTAGGGCAGAACTACGAGCAGTACTTC.

The chain recombines TRBV3-1 (or the pseudogene TRBV3-2) with TRBJ1-6, with D possibly matching TRBD1 (5 bases). The CDR3 covers 15 residues. In germline, CDR1 is LGHDT, CDR2 YNNKEL (reference sequence). V shed 4 bases and J shed 8 bases, with 15 bases lying between them. CDR3 DNA: TGTGCCAGCAGCCGCAGTTCAGGGTTTGATTCACCCCTCCACTTT. It encodes CASSRSSGFDSPLHF.

The chain recombines TRBV5-1 with TRBJ1-1; unclear D gene. Trimming removed 0 bases at V and 0 bases at J, with 9 bases between. The CDR3 length is 15 residues. Germline V gives CDR1 SGHRS, CDR2 YFSETQ. The CDR3 loop reads CASSLELRMNTEAFF. In DNA, the CDR3 is TGCGCCAGCAGCTTGGAGCTGAGAATGAACACTGAAGCTTTCTTT.

The chain carries TRBV7-3 and TRBJ2-1; D not certain. V lost 1 base and J lost 5, with 6 bases in between. The CDR3 runs 13 residues. Germline V lookup: CDR1 SGHTA, CDR2 FQGTGA. The CDR3 spells CASSLNPDNEQFF. CDR3 DNA sequence: TGTGCCAGCAGCTTAAACCCAGACAATGAGCAGTTCTTC.

This CDR3 reads CASSLGTGNTGELFF. The CDR3, as DNA: TGTGCCAGCAGCCTAGGGACAGGAAACACCGGGGAGCTGTTTTTT. The J gene is TRBJ2-2, the V gene TRBV3-1 (or the pseudogene TRBV3-2); 8 bases align to TRBD1. This CDR3 contains 15 residues. CDR1 is LGHDT and CDR2 is YNNKEL in the germline V gene (reference sequence). Trimming cost V 4 bases and J 2 bases; bases outside gene matches: 3.

The rearrangement links TRBV7-2 to TRBJ1-5; 9 positions agree with TRBD1. V shed 5 bases and J 9 bases; nucleotides not matched to a gene: 11. The CDR3 is made up of 15 amino acids. Germline V lookup: CDR1 SGHTA, CDR2 FQGNSA. This CDR3 reads CASSRGTGPFGPQHF. The CDR3 DNA reads as TGTGCCAGCAGCCGCGGGACAGGGCCCTTTGGGCCCCAGCATTTT.

The chain's CDR3 is CASSLQGALGYTF. CDR3 nucleotides: TGTGCCAGCAGCCTGCAGGGGGCGCTTGGCTACACCTTC. This chain links TRBV11-2 with TRBJ1-2; 8 nucleotides match TRBD1. Per germline, CDR1 SGHAT and CDR2 FQNNGV. The J segment lost 7 bases and the V segment lost 5 bases, leaving 6 bases of the junction unmatched. This CDR3 contains 13 residues.